The clone carrying this T cell receptor beta chain was observed a few times. Germline V gene lookup returns CDR1 MNHEY and CDR2 SMNVEV (reference sequence). V lost 5 bases to trimming and J lost 7 bases, with 9 bases between them. The CDR3 has 13 amino acids. The sample originates from a study of blood T cells in healthy people across ages. Using a J-beta primer mix together with a sample-barcoded 5' primer, a second PCR was run for about 7 to 12 cycles. TCRdb called the 5' RACE reads again in MiXCR, with one record for every CDR3 protein. Of hundreds of thousands of distinct CDR3 sequences detected, over 25% appear once; the ten largest clones hold over 3.5%. These same data were also listed under a study on T cells of mothers and their children.

The source of this sequence is a boy between 2 and 15 years old in good health. Sequencing input: blood. V usage is TRBV27 and J usage is TRBJ1-6; weak D call: TRBD1 (6 bases). CDR3 loop: CASSGQLNSPLHF. The CDR3 nucleotides are TGTGCCAGCAGTGGACAGTTAAATTCACCCCTCCACTTT.